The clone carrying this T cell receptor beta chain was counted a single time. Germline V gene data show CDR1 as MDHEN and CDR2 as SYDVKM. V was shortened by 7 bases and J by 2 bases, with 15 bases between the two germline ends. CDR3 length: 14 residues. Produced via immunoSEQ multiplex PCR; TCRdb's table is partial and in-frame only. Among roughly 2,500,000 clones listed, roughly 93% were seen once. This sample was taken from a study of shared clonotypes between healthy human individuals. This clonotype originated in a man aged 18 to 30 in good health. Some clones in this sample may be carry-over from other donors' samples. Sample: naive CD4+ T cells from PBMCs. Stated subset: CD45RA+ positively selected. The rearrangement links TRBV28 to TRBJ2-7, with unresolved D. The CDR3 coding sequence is TGTGCCAGCATCGCCGGCTACAGAGCCTACGAGCAGTACTTC. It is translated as CASIAGYRAYEQYF.